This TCR beta chain originates from a study of neurological immune-mediated disorders. Study at large: The approximately 34 multiple sclerosis patients comprised 31 relapsing-remitting and 3 secondary progressive cases. Study conclusions and caveats: No clinical or MRI feature was associated with the multiple sclerosis repertoire cluster.

One entry per CDR3 protein, called by TCRdb with MiXCR from the 5' RACE reads. The data hold roughly 47,000 distinct CDR3 sequences, with just under 4.5% observed a single time. Per germline, CDR1 SGHTA and CDR2 FQGNSA. This CDR3 is 15 amino acids long. V gave up 5 bases and J gave up 4 bases; unmatched junction bases: 10. This clonotype has at least ten counts. What it binds is unknown. The J gene is TRBJ1-1, the V gene TRBV7-2, with TRBD1 matching over 7 bases. This TCR was sampled from a woman aged 55-69 years with multiple sclerosis. Source material: PBMCs. CDR3 sequence reads: CASSLEGALGTEAFF. CDR3 nucleotide sequence: TGTGCCAGCAGCCTTGAGGGGGCACTGGGCACTGAAGCTTTCTTT.